Following are 21 T cell receptor beta chains from one sample sequenced in a study of T cells in Graves' hyperthyroidism and ophthalmopathy. TCR beta CDR3 sequences were amplified from RNA transcripts. HTBI primers were the set used in a first-round RT-PCR of the TCR CDR3. TCRdb ran MiXCR on the multiplex PCR reads and lists one entry per CDR3 protein. This sample yields about 530,000 distinct CDR3 sequences, of which about 15% are seen a single time; around 17% belongs to the top ten. Sequencing was done on a sample of blood. These receptors were collected from a woman under 30 with Graves' ophthalmopathy.

The chain is built from TRBV19 and TRBJ1-1; D is perhaps TRBD1 (6 bases). Germline V gene sequence: CDR1 LNHDA, CDR2 SQIVND (reference sequence). V was cut by 3 bases and J by 1 base, with 9 bases left in between. This CDR3 comprises 14 residues. The CDR3 sequence: CASSISGANTEAFF. The CDR3 region has the DNA TGTGCCAGTAGTATTTCGGGGGCGAACACTGAAGCTTTCTTT.

This clonotype was counted ten times or more. The J gene is TRBJ1-2, the V gene TRBV30, with D tentatively TRBD1 (5 bases). The CDR3 sequence is 16 residues long. Trimming removed 2 bases from V and 8 bases from J, with 24 bases in between. Germline assignment: CDR1 GTSNPN and CDR2 SVGIG (reference sequence). The CDR3 DNA is TGTGCCTGGAGTCCGCCCCAATCACGCGGGGCCTTCGGCTACACCTTC. Translating it yields CAWSPPQSRGAFGYTF.

This clonotype showed up just a few times. The chain employs TRBV6-2 or TRBV6-3 and TRBJ2-5; D gene uncertain. Germline CDR1 and CDR2: MNHEY and SVGEGT. CDR3 length equals 14 residues. Trimming cost V 2 bases and J 7 bases, with 14 bases left between them. CDR3 DNA sequence: TGTGCCAGCAGTTACGGCCTAGAGAGTGCGACCCAGTACTTC. Its protein is CASSYGLESATQYF.

This clonotype appeared a few times. This CDR3 reads CASSSTTVPGGGYGYTF. For the CDR3, the DNA is TGTGCCAGCAGTTCAACTACAGTACCCGGGGGCGGGTATGGCTACACCTTC. This chain connects TRBV27 to TRBJ1-2; a weak D match, TRBD1 (6 bases). The germline V and J ends were trimmed by 4 bases and 5 bases, with 23 bases remaining between them. The V gene's germline CDR1 is MNHEY and CDR2 SMNVEV (reference sequence). This CDR3 contains 17 residues.

The genes are TRBV6-2 or TRBV6-3 and TRBJ2-1, with 8 bases matching TRBD2. The germline V gene has CDR1 MNHEY and CDR2 SVGEGT. V was pared by 6 bases and J by 4 bases, with 11 bases of the junction left unmatched. The CDR3 length is 16 residues. The CDR3 is CASRAGGGPSYNEQFF. The CDR3 region has the DNA TGTGCCAGCAGGGCGGGGGGAGGGCCTTCTTACAATGAGCAGTTCTTC.

The chain uses TRBV5-1 and TRBJ2-1, with 11 positions matching TRBD2. CDR3 length: 16 amino acids. V was clipped by 4 bases and J by 5 bases; unmatched bases: 8. Germline CDR1 is SGHRS and CDR2 is YFSETQ. The CDR3 is CASSTGPGLADNEQFF. The CDR3, as DNA: TGCGCCAGCAGCACAGGACCGGGACTAGCGGACAATGAGCAGTTCTTC.

This clonotype was counted at least ten times. This chain joins TRBV13 and TRBJ1-1, with D possibly being TRBD1 (6 bases). The CDR3 spans 15 residues. With 1 base removed from V and 1 base from J, the gap between germline ends came to 10 bases. Germline V CDR1 and CDR2: PRHDT, FYEKMQ (reference sequence). The CDR3 protein is CASSLEGTPNTEAFF. The CDR3 DNA reads as TGTGCCAGCAGCTTAGAGGGGACACCGAACACTGAAGCTTTCTTT.

J is TRBJ2-7 and V is TRBV9; D assignment may be TRBD1 or TRBD2 (5 bases each). The CDR3 is 13 residues long. Germline CDR1 and CDR2: SGDLS and YYNGEE. V was shortened by 1 base and J by 7 bases, with 12 bases between the two germline ends. DNA for the CDR3: TGTGCCAGCAGCGTACGCTTTGGGGGTGAGCAGTACTTC. Its translation is CASSVRFGGEQYF.

This clonotype was recorded many times. V and J are TRBV7-3 and TRBJ2-1; TRBD2 matches 8 bases. The germline gives CDR1 SGHTA, CDR2 FQGTGA. V lost 3 bases to trimming and J lost 6 bases; unmatched junction nucleotides: 7. The CDR3 consists of 15 residues. The CDR3 spells CASSFGGGSGNEQFF. As DNA, the CDR3 is TGTGCCAGCAGCTTCGGCGGGGGGTCGGGCAATGAGCAGTTCTTC.

Comment on this clonotype: A read error is possible here, since a much larger clone lies one base away. The rearrangement uses TRBV5-1 and TRBJ1-1; 9 positions match TRBD1. CDR1 is SGHRS and CDR2 is YFSETQ in the germline V gene. The ends lost 7 bases at V and 5 bases at J; junction bases unmatched: 9. This CDR3 contains 14 residues. The CDR3 coding sequence is TGCGCCAGCGCCGACGACAGGGGGGATACTGAAGCTTTCTTT. This encodes CASADDRGDTEAFF.

A few counts support this clonotype. This chain links TRBV5-1 with TRBJ2-1, with 7 bases identical to TRBD2. Unmatched junction bases numbered 12, after V lost 1 base and J lost 5 bases. This CDR3 region has 17 residues. From germline, CDR1 is SGHRS and CDR2 YFSETQ. CDR3 protein: CASSLSLGGSKNNEQFF. The CDR3 DNA is TGCGCCAGCAGCTTGTCGTTAGGCGGGAGTAAAAACAATGAGCAGTTCTTC.

The V and J genes are TRBV2 and TRBJ2-5, with 12 nucleotides matching TRBD1. With 6 bases clipped from V and 4 bases from J, the junction kept 6 bases outside the gene matches. The CDR3 has 15 residues. Per the germline V gene, CDR1 is SNHLY and CDR2 is FYNNEI. In DNA, the CDR3 is TGTGCCAGCAGCGCGGGGACAGGGGGCGGAGAGACCCAGTACTTC. Residues: CASSAGTGGGETQYF.

In its sample, this clonotype was seen many times. The chain recombines TRBV27 with TRBJ2-3; D is undetermined. The CDR3 consists of 14 residues. Trimming pared 5 bases from V and 6 bases from J, leaving 15 bases between. Per the germline V gene, CDR1 is MNHEY and CDR2 is SMNVEV (reference sequence). CDR3 sequence (DNA): TGTGCCAGCAGTCCCGGGTCTTACGGGGATACGCAGTATTTT. It specifies CASSPGSYGDTQYF.

This clonotype was counted at least ten times. This sequence joins TRBV6-1 and TRBJ1-2; TRBD1 matches 8 bases. The CDR3 is 15 amino acids. Germline V gives CDR1 MNHNS, CDR2 SASEGT. V gave up 0 bases and J gave up 7 bases; unmatched junction bases: 7. The CDR3 DNA is TGTGCCAGCAGTGAAGCGACAGGGGCCCTCGGTGGCTACACCTTC. Residues: CASSEATGALGGYTF.

This clonotype was counted at least ten times. This chain joins TRBV7-3 and TRBJ2-7, with D perhaps TRBD1 (6 bases). The CDR3 runs 15 residues. The V gene's germline CDR1 is SGHTA and CDR2 FQGTGA. The V and J ends lost 4 bases and 0 bases respectively, with 13 bases between them. The CDR3 protein is CASSSYWGPSYEQYF. In DNA form, the CDR3 reads TGTGCCAGCAGCTCTTACTGGGGGCCCTCCTACGAGCAGTACTTC.

This clonotype was picked up a small number of times. The V gene is TRBV6-1, the J gene TRBJ2-4; 8 bases line up with TRBD1. Trimming cost V 2 bases and J 6 bases; bases outside gene matches: 6. This CDR3 spans 15 amino acids. Germline loops: CDR1 MNHNS, CDR2 SASEGT. In nucleotides, the CDR3 is TGTGCCAGCAGTGAACAGGGGGCGTATTCAAACATTCAGTACTTC. It translates to CASSEQGAYSNIQYF.

This clonotype was detected many times. The gene calls are TRBV3-1 and TRBJ2-2; D is ambiguous. CDR3 length: 15 amino acids. Trimming removed 1 base from V and 4 bases from J, with 10 bases in between. Germline CDR1 reads LGHDT; CDR2 reads YNNKEL (reference sequence). The CDR3 is CASSQADVRTGELFF. CDR3 coding DNA: TGTGCCAGCAGCCAAGCCGACGTCCGCACCGGGGAGCTGTTTTTT.

This sequence joins TRBV2 and TRBJ2-2; weak D call: TRBD1 (6 bases). V lost 6 bases, J lost 7 bases, and 12 bases lay in between. The CDR3 length is 13 residues. Germline CDR1 SNHLY, CDR2 FYNNEI. The CDR3 nucleotides read TGTGCCAGCAGGGGAACAGGGAACGGGGAGCTGTTTTTT. Its protein is CASRGTGNGELFF.

In this sample, this clonotype turned up many times. This rearrangement joins TRBV11-2 to TRBJ2-1; 7 bases agree with TRBD2. This CDR3 region has 16 residues. Germline V CDR1 and CDR2: SGHAT, FQNNGV. V was clipped by 10 bases and J by 4 bases; unmatched bases: 16. The CDR3 DNA sequence: TGTGCCACCCGCCCCCGGACGGGGGGTACGTACAATGAGCAGTTCTTC. Its protein product is CATRPRTGGTYNEQFF.

This clonotype was observed at least ten times. CDR3 coding DNA: TGTGCCACCAGTGACCAGCGGGGTAGCACAGATACGCAGTATTTT. Translated: CATSDQRGSTDTQYF. The genes are TRBV24-1 and TRBJ2-3; the match to TRBD2 covers 7 bases. CDR3 length equals 15 residues. V shed 4 bases and J 0 bases; nucleotides not matched to a gene: 3. Germline V gene data show CDR1 as KGHDR and CDR2 as SFDVKD.

The sample holds many counts of this clonotype. V is TRBV20-1 and J is TRBJ1-5; 7 nucleotides line up with TRBD1. CDR3 length: 14 residues. Per the germline V gene, CDR1 is DFQATT and CDR2 is SNEGSKA (reference sequence). With V trimmed by 5 bases and J by 2 bases, 6 bases remained unmatched. The CDR3: CSAPRDRGNQPQHF. CDR3 nucleotides: TGCAGTGCTCCCCGCGACAGGGGCAATCAGCCCCAGCATTTT.